One TCR beta chain is described in this entry. The ends lost 0 bases at V and 10 bases at J; junction bases unmatched: 8. Germline V CDR1 and CDR2: LGHNA, YSLEER. This CDR3 spans 17 amino acids. As processed by the authors: Quantification of nucleated cells was approximated via reference gene primer amplification. Sequencing was performed with immunoSEQ multiplex PCR; in TCRdb, only in-frame clones are kept and a portion is missing. V and J calls and clone size are copied from that table; D and trimming were computed from the DNA. The sample yields 100,000 or so clones, about 95% seen once. These data are taken from a study of blood T cell repertoires in COVID-19. As for the study in general: There were acute and convalescent COVID-19 samples, and they came from the United States, Italy and Spain. From T cells, B-cell-depleted T cells, or PBMCs came the material, which was cDNA or gDNA.

Source material: peripheral blood. The J gene is TRBJ2-2, the V gene TRBV4-3; 13 bases match TRBD2. This receptor was taken from a human donor with active COVID-19. The donor label of this sample is uncertain. The CDR3 sequence: CASSQDWGLAGPEELFF. CDR3 coding DNA: TGCGCCAGCAGCCAAGATTGGGGACTAGCGGGGCCGGAGGAGCTGTTTTTT.